The rows below give T cell receptor beta chains drawn from one sample of a study of T-cell reconstitution after alpha-beta-depleted transplantation in children. TCRdb analysed the PCR reads with MiXCR anew, one entry per CDR3 protein. The sample carries fewer than 1 million distinct CDR3 sequences, 15% to 20% recorded once. This specimen was PBMCs, mostly from graft donor cells, taken 360 days after TCRalphabeta/CD19-depleted stem cell transplant. Receptors were obtained from a male patient between 5 and 17 years old who had a stem cell transplant for acute lymphoblastic leukemia, so the T cells may come from the graft donor. CDR3s include the opening cysteine and the closing phenylalanine or tryptophan. A D gene is named only where the DNA matches it firmly. Size is omitted from some rows. Given values are once, few, many or a class for expanded clones.

cdr3_length,clone_size,d_call,v_call,j_call,cdr3_nt,cdr3_aa
11,many,-,TRBV2,TRBJ2-3,TGTGCCAGCAGTTGGTTGGATACGCAGTATTTT,CASSWLDTQYF
13,many,-,TRBV20-1,TRBJ2-7,TGCAGTGCTAGAGGCGACACTAATTACCAGCAGTACTTC,CSARGDTNYQQYF
15,few,TRBD2,TRBV6-8,TRBJ2-1,TGTGCCAGCAGTCATAGCGGGAGGAGCTACAATGAGCAGTTCTTC,CASSHSGRSYNEQFF
15,-,TRBD1,TRBV20-1,TRBJ2-2,TGCAGTGCTTCTTTACAGGGGAAATTAACCGGGGAGCTGTTTTTT,CSASLQGKLTGELFF
14,-,-,TRBV5-5,TRBJ2-5,TGTGCCAGCACGCTGACCCTGAATCAAGAGACCCAGTACTTC,CASTLTLNQETQYF
16,-,TRBD2,TRBV18,TRBJ2-7,TGTGCCAGCTCACCGCTAGCGGGACTTTCTGAGGGCGAGCAGTACTTC,CASSPLAGLSEGEQYF
17,-,-,TRBV12-3/TRBV12-4,TRBJ2-1,TGTGCCAGCAGTTTCCCGAGCCGGGCCCTAATCCACAATGAGCAGTTCTTC,CASSFPSRALIHNEQFF
15,many,-,TRBV9,TRBJ2-4,TGTGCCAGCAGCGTCACCGGGACCCTCAAAAACATTCAGTACTTC,CASSVTGTLKNIQYF
14,few,TRBD1,TRBV6-1,TRBJ1-2,TGTGCCAGCAGACGGGACAGTTCCTACTATGGCTACACCTTC,CASRRDSSYYGYTF
15,-,-,TRBV4-1,TRBJ2-7,TGCGCCAGCAGCCAAGAGCAAGTGCCCCCTACGAAGCAGTACTTC,CASSQEQVPPTKQYF
17,few,-,TRBV19,TRBJ2-1,TGTGCCAGTCGTAACCGGGGGCAACGACCCTCCTACAATGAGCAGTTCTTC,CASRNRGQRPSYNEQFF
13,many,TRBD1,TRBV12-3/TRBV12-4,TRBJ1-2,TGTGCCAGCTGTGGACAGGGAGGATATGGCTACACCTTC,CASCGQGGYGYTF
17,few,TRBD2,TRBV25-1,TRBJ2-1,TGTGCCAGCAGTGAATATATGGCGACTAGCGGGATTAATGAGCAGTTCTTC,CASSEYMATSGINEQFF
14,few,TRBD1,TRBV12-3/TRBV12-4,TRBJ1-2,TGTGCCAGCAGTACACTAGCGACAGGGTCCGGCTACACCTTC,CASSTLATGSGYTF
14,-,TRBD2,TRBV25-1,TRBJ2-1,TGTGCCAGCAACCGAGCGGGAGCAACCGGGGAGCAGTTCTTC,CASNRAGATGEQFF
13,few,TRBD2,TRBV27,TRBJ2-7,TGTGCCACCGGGACTAGCCGACACTACGAGCAGTACTTC,CATGTSRHYEQYF
16,-,-,TRBV7-3,TRBJ2-1,TGTGCCAGCAGCTTAGACAGGGCGACTAGCTACAATGAGCAGTTCTTC,CASSLDRATSYNEQFF
12,few,-,TRBV20-1,TRBJ2-5,TGCAGTGCTAGTTACGGGAGAGAGACCCAGTACTTC,CSASYGRETQYF
17,-,TRBD1,TRBV4-1,TRBJ2-6,TGCGCCAGCAGCCCAGACAGGGGGCTATCTGGGGCCAACGTCCTGACTTTC,CASSPDRGLSGANVLTF
17,few,-,TRBV3-1,TRBJ2-3,TGTGCCAGCAGCCAAGATTTTAAAGCCCACGGCACAGATACGCAGTATTTT,CASSQDFKAHGTDTQYF
14,-,-,TRBV19,TRBJ2-7,TGTGCCAGTAGTATCCGGCCGGGTGTTTACGAGCAGTACTTC,CASSIRPGVYEQYF
15,few,TRBD2,TRBV2,TRBJ2-7,TGTGCCAGCAATTTTGGACTAGCGGGAACCTACGAGCAGTACTTC,CASNFGLAGTYEQYF
16,-,TRBD2,TRBV29-1,TRBJ2-2,TGCAGCGTGAATTCCGGACTAGCGGGAGGAGGCGGGGAGCTGTTTTTT,CSVNSGLAGGGGELFF
14,few,-,TRBV28,TRBJ2-7,TGTGCCAGCACCCTAAGCGAGAACTCCTACGAGCAGTACTTC,CASTLSENSYEQYF
15,few,TRBD2,TRBV7-8,TRBJ2-5,TGTGCCAGCAGCAAGAGACTAGCGGGAATGGAGACCCAGTACTTC,CASSKRLAGMETQYF
14,-,-,TRBV20-1,TRBJ2-7,TGCAGTGCTAGTCGGCAGGGATACTCCTACGAGCAGTACTTC,CSASRQGYSYEQYF
15,-,-,TRBV7-6,TRBJ2-7,TGTGCCAGCAGCTTAGAGGCGGGGCGAACCTACGAGCAGTACTTC,CASSLEAGRTYEQYF
13,few,TRBD1,TRBV20-1,TRBJ2-5,TGCAGTGCGCCGACAGGGCCTCTAGAGACCCAGTACTTC,CSAPTGPLETQYF
13,-,-,TRBV18,TRBJ2-3,TGTGCCAGCTCACCACCTCCCGGGGATACGCAGTATTTT,CASSPPPGDTQYF
15,-,-,TRBV7-3,TRBJ1-2,TGTGCCAGCAGCCCGGGTGGGGCTACTAACTATGGCTACACCTTC,CASSPGGATNYGYTF
13,-,-,TRBV29-1,TRBJ1-1,TGCAGCGTTGAAGGGCCAGGGCTAGCTGAAGCTTTCTTT,CSVEGPGLAEAFF